This TCR beta chain was observed in a study of blood T cell repertoires in COVID-19. As for the study in general: Samples representing acute and convalescent COVID-19 were sourced from the United States, Italy and Spain.

This CDR3 is built from 15 residues. Germline CDR1 is KGHDR and CDR2 is SFDVKD. Trimming removed 6 bases at V and 6 bases at J, with 16 bases between. TCRdb keeps only in-frame clones here, not all; method: immunoSEQ multiplex PCR. The data hold more than 40,000 clones, with 80% to 85% observed a single time. The sequence was obtained from a human donor with acute or convalescent COVID-19. The donor label of this sample is uncertain. This rearrangement joins TRBV24-1 to TRBJ2-2; perhaps TRBD1 as D (6 bases). Sequenced: peripheral blood. CDR3 residues: CATSTGSGNAGELFF. The CDR3 bases are TGTGCCACCAGTACAGGGAGCGGAAACGCCGGGGAGCTGTTTTTT.